What follows describes a single T cell receptor beta chain. The antigen remains undetermined. Germline CDR1 is MDHEN and CDR2 is SYDVKM. V trimming: 1 base; J trimming: 7 bases; junction bases outside the gene matches: 7. There are 14 residues in the CDR3. The data were obtained in a study of cytomegalovirus exposure and HLA in healthy donors. Regarding the study as a whole: High specificity and sensitivity for cytomegalovirus status were reported for the classifier. Later analysis indicated greater clonal expansion among HLA-associated TCR beta chains than among equally common other chains.

Researchers ran the PCR with 60 Vbeta and 13 Jbeta primers. Original data processing: It was a later analysis that counted around 85 million unique TCR beta chains, of which some 10 million were shared. Using immunoSEQ multiplex PCR, the repertoire was profiled, and TCRdb retains in-frame clones only, with some absent. D and trimming were read from the DNA, whereas the V and J calls and clone size are those reported in that table. This sample carries approximately 110,000 clones, 70% of them seen once, and the ten largest clones take about a tenth. The V call is TRBV28, the J call TRBJ2-7; TRBD1 agrees at 7 bases. Sequencing was performed on PBMCs. This receptor was identified in a man aged 40-55 years in good health and CMV-seropositive. The CDR3 loop reads CASSLYRGGWEQYF. The DNA for the CDR3 is TGTGCCAGCAGTTTATACAGGGGTGGATGGGAGCAGTACTTC.